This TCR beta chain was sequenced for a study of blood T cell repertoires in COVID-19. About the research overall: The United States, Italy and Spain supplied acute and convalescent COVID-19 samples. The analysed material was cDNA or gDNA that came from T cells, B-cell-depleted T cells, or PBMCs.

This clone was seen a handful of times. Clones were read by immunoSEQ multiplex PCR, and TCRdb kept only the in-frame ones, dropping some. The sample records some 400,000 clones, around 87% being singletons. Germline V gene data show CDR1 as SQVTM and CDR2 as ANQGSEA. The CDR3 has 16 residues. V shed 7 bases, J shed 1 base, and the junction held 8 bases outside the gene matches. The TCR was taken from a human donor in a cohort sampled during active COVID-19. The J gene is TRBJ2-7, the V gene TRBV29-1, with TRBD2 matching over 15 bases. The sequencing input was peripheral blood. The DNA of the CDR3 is TGCAGCGCTGAGGGACTAGCGGGAGGTGGATCCTACGAGCAGTACTTC. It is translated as CSAEGLAGGGSYEQYF.